This TCR beta chain was obtained from a study of T cell repertoires in cytomegalovirus infection (dated by TCRdb to the late 2010s). As for the study more broadly: Donor HLA type was relevant to the analysis, because carriage of CMV infection together with the matching HLA type was indicated by public TCR beta signatures.

The instrument was an Illumina HiSeq 1500. TCRdb cleaned the public reads at Q25 with fastp, built clones with MiXCR and kept in-frame beta chains. Rows merge per CDR3 protein into single entries with the most common DNA and genes. Here the sample has roughly 300,000 distinct CDR3 sequences; more than 20% occur a single time. The top ten clonotypes cover about 14% of the sample. The germline V gene sets CDR1 to SGHTA and CDR2 to FQGNSA. The junction shows trimming of 2 bases on V and 11 bases on J, plus 21 bases between the germline ends. The CDR3 runs 15 amino acids, cysteine and phenylalanine included. This entry keeps only the CDR3 DNA: 45 bases, framed from base 1. With regard to this clonotype: Its specific antigen is unknown. Per-base qualities were not stored, and no clone one base away is much larger.

Here is what the overall study found, with its caveats: In both this cohort and an independent cohort of 352 donors, the cumulative frequency of public TCR beta family members distinguished carriers of CMV infection plus the relevant HLA type. The ex vivo response was dominated by HLA-C-restricted CMV-specific TCR beta clonotypes, which also provided the single most frequent clonotype in two of eight donors.

The sequence was obtained from a human donor in good health (CMV status not recorded). Some clones in this sample may be carry-over from other donors' samples. The sequence is built from TRBV7-2 and TRBJ1-1, with the D gene not clear enough to name. The sequencing sample was made of PBMCs. The sequenced DNA is TGTGCCAGCAGCTTAATAGCCGTGTGGATAGGCATGGCTTTCTTT. Translated, it gives CASSLIAVWIGMAFF.